This passage covers 32 T cell receptor beta chains from one sample sequenced in a study of cytomegalovirus exposure and HLA in healthy donors. Generated by immunoSEQ multiplex PCR, the TCRdb table keeps only in-frame clones and is missing some. The sample consists of under 200,000 clones, about 90% of them appearing once. Sequencing used PBMCs. These receptors came from a young woman in good health and CMV-seronegative.

This clone was seen only once. The J gene is TRBJ2-1, the V gene TRBV6-1; TRBD1 matches 8 bases. Per the germline V gene, CDR1 is MNHNS and CDR2 is SASEGT. The V and J ends lost 6 bases and 7 bases, in that order; junction bases with no gene match: 8. The CDR3 is 14 amino acids. For the CDR3, the DNA is TGTGCCAGCAGCCGGACAGGGTTCGGGAATGAGCAGTTCTTC. Its protein is CASSRTGFGNEQFF.

The chain links TRBV27 to TRBJ1-1; D gene ambiguous. The CDR3 extends over 13 amino acids. V lost 5 bases to trimming and J lost 0 bases, with 7 bases between them. Looked up from germline, CDR1 is MNHEY and CDR2 is SMNVEV (reference sequence). CDR3 region: CASSPRMNTEAFF. CDR3 DNA sequence: TGTGCCAGCAGTCCCCGAATGAACACTGAAGCTTTCTTT.

The chain joins TRBV9 to TRBJ2-1; D is undetermined. The CDR3 extends over 12 amino acids. V was pared by 7 bases and J by 1 base, with 6 bases between. In germline, CDR1 is SGDLS, CDR2 YYNGEE. CDR3 sequence (DNA): TGTGCCAGCGCGGTTTCCTACAATGAGCAGTTCTTC. Translated, it gives CASAVSYNEQFF. The whole variable domain, filled in from reference TRBV9 and TRBJ2-1, reads DSGVTQTPKHLITATGQRVTLRCSPRSGDLSVYWYQQSLDQGLQFLIQYYNGEERAKGNILERFSAQQFPDLHSELNLSSLELGDSALYFCASAVSYNEQFFGPGTRLTVL.

The chain is built from TRBV6-1 and TRBJ2-3; TRBD1 might be the D (7 bases). This CDR3 comprises 13 residues. CDR1 is MNHNS, CDR2 SASEGT, per germline. V lost 7 bases and J lost 7, with 15 bases in between. The CDR3 protein is CASTRGALNTQYF. The CDR3 DNA reads TGTGCCAGCACCAGGGGGGCGCTAAATACGCAGTATTTT.

The chain is built from TRBV4-3 and TRBJ2-7; D possibly corresponds to TRBD2 (6 bases). The V end was cut by 4 bases, the J end by 5 bases, with 15 bases between. From germline, CDR1 is LGHNA and CDR2 YSLEER. The CDR3 has 14 amino acids. The CDR3 here is CASSLLASRHEQYF. The CDR3 DNA follows: TGCGCCAGCAGCCTACTAGCATCGAGGCACGAGCAGTACTTC.

This chain connects TRBV6-5 to TRBJ2-7; the D is unclear. CDR1 is MNHEY and CDR2 is SVGAGI in the germline V gene. V lost 5 bases to trimming and J lost 4 bases, with 6 bases between them. CDR3 length: 11 amino acids. The CDR3 region has the DNA TGTGCCAGCAGTGAATTGTACGAGCAGTACTTC. It specifies CASSELYEQYF.

The chain recombines TRBV10-3 with TRBJ2-5, with a weak D call TRBD1 (6 bases). V lost 4 bases and J lost 3, with 12 bases in between. The CDR3 loop spans 14 amino acids. The V gene's germline CDR1 is ENHRY and CDR2 SYGVKD. CDR3 protein: CAISVGDNKETQYF. In DNA form, the CDR3 reads TGTGCCATCAGTGTCGGGGACAATAAAGAGACCCAGTACTTC.

The V call is TRBV10-3, the J call TRBJ2-3, with no clear D. The CDR3 is 11 amino acids. Germline V gene data show CDR1 as ENHRY and CDR2 as SYGVKD. Deletions cut 9 bases from V and 3 bases from J, with 7 bases between. The CDR3 region has the DNA TGTGCCATTGGGGTTACAGATACGCAGTATTTT. It yields the protein CAIGVTDTQYF.

V usage is TRBV19 and J usage is TRBJ2-2; D remains ambiguous. The CDR3 has 12 amino acids. The germline CDR1 and CDR2 sequences are LNHDA and SQIVND (reference sequence). V lost 2 bases, J lost 7 bases, and 5 bases lay in between. The CDR3 bases are TGTGCCAGTAGTATATGGGACGGGGAGCTGTTTTTT. Translated, it gives CASSIWDGELFF.

The chain carries TRBV6-5 and TRBJ2-1; D not certain. This CDR3 is built from 14 residues. V was trimmed by 5 bases and J by 1 base, leaving 9 bases between them. Germline V gene data show CDR1 as MNHEY and CDR2 as SVGAGI. CDR3 sequence reads: CASSPPFSYNEQFF. CDR3 DNA sequence: TGTGCCAGCAGTCCACCGTTTTCCTACAATGAGCAGTTCTTC.

This rearrangement joins TRBV7-2 to TRBJ1-1, with D possibly TRBD1 on 6 matching bases. Trimming removed 3 bases from V and 1 base from J, with 9 bases in between. The CDR3 contains 14 residues. Germline CDR1 SGHTA, CDR2 FQGNSA. For the CDR3, the DNA is TGTGCCAGCAGCTTCAGGACAGCGAACACTGAAGCTTTCTTT. This codes for CASSFRTANTEAFF.

The V gene is TRBV5-4, the J gene TRBJ2-3; 8 bases are shared with TRBD2. CDR1 and CDR2 (germline): SGHNT, YYREEE (reference sequence). The CDR3 has 18 residues. V shed 3 bases and J 5 bases; nucleotides not matched to a gene: 17. The CDR3 bases are TGTGCCAGCAGCTCCGGAGGGATTGGTGTGCTAGCGGGAGATACGCAGTATTTT. Translating gives CASSSGGIGVLAGDTQYF.

The genes are TRBV6-1 and TRBJ1-5, with 10 bases lining up with TRBD1. This CDR3 is built from 13 residues. After removal of 4 bases from V and 9 bases from J, the junction contained 3 bases not matched to a gene. Looked up from germline, CDR1 is MNHNS and CDR2 is SASEGT. The CDR3: CASSVDRGRPQHF. The CDR3 coding sequence is TGTGCCAGCAGTGTAGACAGGGGGCGGCCCCAGCATTTT.

The J gene is TRBJ1-2, the V gene TRBV7-9; D ambiguous. This CDR3 comprises 16 residues. Germline CDR1 and CDR2: SEHNR and FQNEAQ (reference sequence). The ends were cut back, 3 bases at V and 2 bases at J, with 16 bases in the middle. CDR3 DNA: TGTGCCAGCAGCTTGTCGCCGGCCTCCTTAAACTATGGCTACACCTTC. Amino acids: CASSLSPASLNYGYTF.

The chain combines TRBV11-3 with TRBJ2-5, with D uncertain. Trimming took 1 base from V and 2 from J, leaving 8 bases between them. In germline, CDR1 is SGHNT, CDR2 YENEEA. This CDR3 spans 14 amino acids. The CDR3: CASSLGAPQETQYF. For the CDR3, the DNA is TGTGCCAGCAGCTTAGGGGCCCCGCAAGAGACCCAGTACTTC.

The J gene is TRBJ1-5, the V gene TRBV19; 8 bases are shared with TRBD1. Germline CDR1 and CDR2: LNHDA and SQIVND (reference sequence). The length of the CDR3 is 18 residues. Losses at the gene ends were 5 bases for V and 5 bases for J; bases not matched to a gene: 17. DNA of the CDR3: TGTGCCAGTAGTTTGGGGGGGACAGGTGCTTTTACGGATCAGCCCCAGCATTTT. The encoded protein is CASSLGGTGAFTDQPQHF.

This sequence joins TRBV29-1 and TRBJ2-7; tentative D call: TRBD1 (6 bases). Germline V gene lookup returns CDR1 SQVTM and CDR2 ANQGSEA. The CDR3 is 15 residues long. Trimming shortened V by 2 bases and J by 1 base, and 15 bases separated the two germline ends. The CDR3, as DNA: TGCAGCGTTGAACCCACAGGGTCCGGATCCTACGAGCAGTACTTC. Its translation is CSVEPTGSGSYEQYF.

The chain carries TRBV28 and TRBJ1-3, with D unclear. V lost 2 bases to trimming and J lost 0 bases, with 11 bases between them. The CDR3 length is 16 residues. CDR1 MDHEN and CDR2 SYDVKM come from the germline V gene. The DNA of the CDR3 is TGTGCCAGCAGTTTACCCGGGTCCCTCTCTGGAAACACCATATATTTT. It yields the protein CASSLPGSLSGNTIYF.

The rearrangement uses TRBV27 and TRBJ2-3, with TRBD1 matching over 10 bases. The germline gives CDR1 MNHEY, CDR2 SMNVEV (reference sequence). With 6 bases clipped from V and 0 bases from J, the junction kept 12 bases outside the gene matches. This CDR3 contains 18 residues. The CDR3 sequence: CASRQRGTGVASTDTQYF. DNA for the CDR3: TGTGCCAGCAGACAAAGAGGGACAGGGGTAGCTAGCACAGATACGCAGTATTTT.

This chain uses TRBV11-2 with TRBJ2-7, with D possibly called TRBD1 or TRBD2 (6 bases each). The CDR3 sequence is 15 residues long. Trimming pared 6 bases from V and 5 bases from J, leaving 20 bases between. The germline V gene encodes CDR1 SGHAT and CDR2 FQNNGV. CDR3 in amino acids: CASRGRGGPENEQYF. CDR3 nucleotide sequence: TGTGCCAGCAGAGGCAGAGGGGGGCCCGAAAACGAGCAGTACTTC. The full variable domain, in which reference TRBV11-2 and TRBJ2-7 provide the parts outside the CDR3, is EAGVAQSPRYKIIEKRQSVAFWCNPISGHATLYWYQQILGQGPKLLIQFQNNGVVDDSQLPKDRFSAERLKGVDSTLKIQPAKLEDSAVYLCASRGRGGPENEQYFGPGTRLTVT.

The chain couples TRBV2 to TRBJ1-2; 10 bases are a match to TRBD1. Germline CDR1 SNHLY, CDR2 FYNNEI. V lost 4 bases to trimming and J lost 7 bases; unmatched junction nucleotides: 15. This CDR3 has 17 amino acids. The CDR3 nucleotides read TGTGCCAGCAGTGCGCATCCGGGACAGGGGTTTGTTGGTGGCTACACCTTC. Translated: CASSAHPGQGFVGGYTF.

The chain couples TRBV5-4 to TRBJ2-2; tentatively, D is TRBD2 (5 bases). Germline V CDR1 and CDR2: SGHNT, YYREEE (reference sequence). The CDR3 extends over 16 amino acids. The V gene lost 5 bases and the J gene lost 5 bases, with 19 bases spanning the gap. The CDR3 DNA sequence: TGTGCCAGCAGTTCAAGCGGCCACCGGGGAACCGGGGAGCTGTTTTTT. The encoded protein is CASSSSGHRGTGELFF.

This clone was detected a few times. This rearrangement joins TRBV4-2 to TRBJ1-1; TRBD1 might be the D (5 bases). Per germline, CDR1 LGHNA and CDR2 YNFKEQ. The CDR3 has 12 amino acids. V was shortened by 4 bases and J by 6 bases, with 9 bases between the two germline ends. The DNA for the CDR3 is TGTGCCAGCAGCCTCGGGGCCGCTGAAGCTTTCTTT. The encoded protein is CASSLGAAEAFF.

This clone was seen a few times. V usage is TRBV5-5 and J usage is TRBJ1-1, with D possibly being TRBD1 (5 bases). This CDR3 has 14 amino acids. V was trimmed by 4 bases and J by 0 bases, leaving 10 bases between them. The V gene's germline CDR1 is SGHKS and CDR2 YYEKEE (reference sequence). CDR3 DNA sequence: TGTGCCAGCAGCCGCGACAGCATGAACACTGAAGCTTTCTTT. Protein sequence: CASSRDSMNTEAFF.

This clone appeared a few times. The chain carries TRBV11-3 and TRBJ2-5, with 11 bases identical to TRBD2. Losses at the gene ends were 1 base for V and 2 bases for J; bases not matched to a gene: 3. The germline CDR1 and CDR2 sequences are SGHNT and YENEEA. The CDR3 covers 16 residues. This CDR3 reads CASSLGTSGRQETQYF. Here the CDR3 DNA reads TGTGCCAGCAGCTTAGGGACTAGCGGGCGACAAGAGACCCAGTACTTC.

The V and J genes are TRBV2 and TRBJ1-1, with D possibly being TRBD1 (6 bases). Trimming shortened V by 7 bases and J by 0 bases, and 12 bases separated the two germline ends. The length of the CDR3 is 14 residues. Looked up from germline, CDR1 is SNHLY and CDR2 is FYNNEI. CDR3 DNA sequence: TGTGCCAGCAATCTGGACAGATTGAACACTGAAGCTTTCTTT. It codes for CASNLDRLNTEAFF.

The chain uses TRBV7-6 and TRBJ1-1; unclear D gene. The germline V gene encodes CDR1 SGHVS and CDR2 FNYEAQ. The V end lost 5 bases, the J end lost 2 bases, and 9 bases lay between the germline ends. This CDR3 is built from 13 residues. The CDR3 protein is CASSLQSNTEAFF. CDR3 DNA: TGTGCCAGCAGCCTGCAGAGTAACACTGAAGCTTTCTTT.

This rearrangement joins TRBV5-6 to TRBJ2-7; D perhaps matches TRBD2 (6 bases). This CDR3 is 15 amino acids long. Germline V gene lookup returns CDR1 SGHDT and CDR2 YYEEEE. Trimming left V 4 bases short and J 4 bases short, with 18 bases between. The CDR3 DNA reads as TGTGCCAGCAGCCTCATGGGGGGAGCTCCTTACGAGCAGTACTTC. Translation: CASSLMGGAPYEQYF.

This clone was picked up one time. The chain joins TRBV7-8 to TRBJ2-3; D may be TRBD2 (5 bases). CDR1 is SGHVS, CDR2 FQNEAQ, per germline. This CDR3 has 15 residues. The V gene lost 2 bases and the J gene lost 6 bases, with 15 bases spanning the gap. Here the CDR3 reads CASSLTAGGPDTQYF. The CDR3 region has the DNA TGTGCCAGCAGCTTAACGGCCGGAGGCCCCGATACGCAGTATTTT.

V gene TRBV19 combines with J gene TRBJ1-2; a possible D gene is TRBD1 (6 bases). This CDR3 contains 18 residues. V was clipped by 4 bases and J by 4 bases, with 25 bases between them. Germline assignment: CDR1 LNHDA and CDR2 SQIVND (reference sequence). The CDR3 nucleotides read TGTGCCAGTAGTAGTACCGCCGGGGGGCAGGTCGGAATCTATGGCTACACCTTC. This codes for CASSSTAGGQVGIYGYTF.

This chain uses TRBV25-1 with TRBJ1-3; D is unclear. CDR1 is MGHDK, CDR2 SYGVNS, per germline. Trimming stripped 4 bases from V and 0 bases from J, with 4 bases between. CDR3 length equals 13 residues. CDR3 DNA sequence: TGTGCCAGCAGTGTCAGCTCTGGAAACACCATATATTTT. Translation gives CASSVSSGNTIYF.

The V call is TRBV4-2, the J call TRBJ2-1; 8 bases align to TRBD2. Germline loops: CDR1 LGHNA, CDR2 YNFKEQ. After removal of 7 bases from V and 0 bases from J, the junction contained 8 bases not matched to a gene. The CDR3 consists of 16 residues. CDR3 bases: TGTGCCAGCAACCCGACTAGCGCGAGCTCCTACAATGAGCAGTTCTTC. This translates into CASNPTSASSYNEQFF.